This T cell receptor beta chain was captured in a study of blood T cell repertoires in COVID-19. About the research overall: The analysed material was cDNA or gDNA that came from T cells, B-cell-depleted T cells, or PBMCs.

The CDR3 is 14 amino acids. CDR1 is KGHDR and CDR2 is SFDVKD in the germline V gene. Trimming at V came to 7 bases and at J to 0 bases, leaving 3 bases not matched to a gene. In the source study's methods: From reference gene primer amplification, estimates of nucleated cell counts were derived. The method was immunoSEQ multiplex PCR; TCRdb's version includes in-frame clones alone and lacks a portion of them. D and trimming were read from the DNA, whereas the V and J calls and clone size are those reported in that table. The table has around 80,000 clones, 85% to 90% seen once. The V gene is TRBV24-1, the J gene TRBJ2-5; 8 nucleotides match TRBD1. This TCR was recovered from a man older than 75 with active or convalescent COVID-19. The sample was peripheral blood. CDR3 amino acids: CATRGTGDQETQYF. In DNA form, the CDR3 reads TGTGCCACCAGGGGGACAGGCGACCAAGAGACCCAGTACTTC.